Listed here are 5 T cell receptor beta chains from one sample, sequenced in a study of blood T cell repertoires in COVID-19. TCRdb keeps only in-frame clones here, not all; method: immunoSEQ multiplex PCR. Of approximately 220,000 clones listed, roughly 86% were seen once; the top ten hold about 2.9%. The sequenced sample was peripheral blood. These receptors came from a man aged 55 to 70 with acute or convalescent COVID-19.

V usage is TRBV4-2 and J usage is TRBJ1-5; the D gene is possibly TRBD1 (6 bases). Germline assignment: CDR1 LGHNA and CDR2 YNFKEQ. Trimming stripped 0 bases from V and 6 bases from J, with 9 bases between. CDR3 length: 14 residues. CDR3 sequence (DNA): TGTGCCAGCAGCCAAGATCCCAGGGGTCAGCCCCAGCATTTT. This encodes CASSQDPRGQPQHF.

The chain couples TRBV6-5 to TRBJ1-4; a weak D match, TRBD1 (5 bases). Germline lookup yields CDR1 MNHEY and CDR2 SVGAGI. Deletions cut 5 bases from V and 15 bases from J, with 13 bases between. The CDR3 runs 11 residues. The CDR3 DNA follows: TGTGCCAGCAGTCCCAGGGTATGGTTGTTTTTT. It specifies CASSPRVWLFF.

For the CDR3, the DNA is TGTGCCAGCAGTTTAGGGACAGGGCGAACTAATCAGCCCCAGCATTTT. Encoded protein: CASSLGTGRTNQPQHF. The chain has TRBV27 and TRBJ1-5, with TRBD1 matching over 9 bases. The CDR3 sequence is 16 residues long. Trimming at V came to 2 bases and at J to 4 bases, leaving 6 bases not matched to a gene. Germline loops: CDR1 MNHEY, CDR2 SMNVEV (reference sequence).

This chain connects TRBV5-1 to TRBJ2-1, with D perhaps matching TRBD2 (5 bases). V was trimmed by 0 bases and J by 15 bases, leaving 19 bases between them. CDR1 is SGHRS and CDR2 is YFSETQ in the germline V gene. The length of the CDR3 is 14 residues. The CDR3 reads CASSLDPGPSGRFF. The DNA for the CDR3 is TGCGCCAGCAGCTTGGATCCCGGACCCAGCGGACGGTTCTTC.

The chain is built from TRBV28 and TRBJ1-6, with D uncertain. The length of the CDR3 is 14 residues. Germline V gene data show CDR1 as MDHEN and CDR2 as SYDVKM. V gave up 7 bases and J gave up 4 bases, with 11 bases separating them. This CDR3 reads CASILRVYNSPLHF. The CDR3, as DNA: TGTGCCAGCATACTTCGGGTTTATAATTCACCCCTCCACTTT.